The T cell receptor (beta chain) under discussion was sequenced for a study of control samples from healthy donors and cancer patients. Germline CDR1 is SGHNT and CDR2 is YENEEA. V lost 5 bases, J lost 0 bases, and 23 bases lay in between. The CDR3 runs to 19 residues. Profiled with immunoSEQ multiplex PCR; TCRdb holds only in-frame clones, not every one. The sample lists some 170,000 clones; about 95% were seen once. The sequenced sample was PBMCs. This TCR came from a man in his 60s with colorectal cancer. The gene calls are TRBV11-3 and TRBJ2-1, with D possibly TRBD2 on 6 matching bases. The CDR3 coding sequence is TGTGCCAGCAGCCCCCGGGGGATTAGCGGCCCTAGCTCCTACAATGAGCAGTTCTTC. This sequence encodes CASSPRGISGPSSYNEQFF.